Listed below are T cell receptor beta chains from one sample, sequenced in a study of CD8 T cells in Susac syndrome. TCRdb passed the immunoSEQ multiplex PCR reads through MiXCR, listing each CDR3 protein once. Of approximately 70,000 distinct CDR3 sequences listed, 85% to 95% are singletons. Specimen: CD8+ T cells from PBMCs. The receptors originated from a human donor in good health. Each CDR3 is given with its conserved first and last residue. The order of the fields is V gene, clone size, D gene, J gene, CDR3 DNA, CDR3 protein. D genes are given only for firm matches. Rows give clone size only sometimes, using once, few, many, or a class for an expanded clone.

>TRBV25-1|-|-|TRBJ1-3
TGTGCCAGCACTCTTCTAGTAGGCGTAGGAACCATATATTTT
CASTLLVGVGTIYF
>TRBV5-1|-|-|TRBJ1-2
TGCGCCAGCAGCTTGGATACAAGTAAGGGGGGATATGGCTACACCTTC
CASSLDTSKGGYGYTF
>TRBV3-1|-|-|TRBJ2-4
TGTGCCAGCAGCCAAAGGACAGTCAACAAAAACATTCAGTACTTC
CASSQRTVNKNIQYF
>TRBV12-3/TRBV12-4|-|-|TRBJ1-5
TGTGCCAGCAGCCCGTCACACAATCAGCCCCAGCATTTT
CASSPSHNQPQHF
>TRBV29-1|few|-|TRBJ2-7
TGCAGCGCCCTGAGCTCCTACGAGCAGTACTTC
CSALSSYEQYF
>TRBV29-1|-|TRBD2|TRBJ2-5
TGCAGCGTTTCCGGGACTAGCGAGGATATCCAAGAGACCCAGTACTTC
CSVSGTSEDIQETQYF
>TRBV11-2|-|-|TRBJ2-5
TGTGCCAGCAGGCCCAGGGGGGGCCAAGAGACCCAGTACTTC
CASRPRGGQETQYF
>TRBV30|-|-|TRBJ2-1
TGTGCCTGGAGTGGGGGCTTGGGACAAGCCAATGAGCAGTTCTTC
CAWSGGLGQANEQFF
>TRBV4-1|-|TRBD2|TRBJ2-3
TGCGCCAGCAGCTATGACTCGGCTAGCGGGGGATCAGATACGCAGTATTTT
CASSYDSASGGSDTQYF
>TRBV7-9|once|-|TRBJ2-1
TGTGCCAGCAGCCCCCCGGGAACACGCAATGAGCAGTTCTTC
CASSPPGTRNEQFF
>TRBV6-2/TRBV6-3|once|-|TRBJ1-5
TGTGCCAGCAGTCCCGTAGGTAACCGGGTCTACAATCAGCCCCAGCATTTT
CASSPVGNRVYNQPQHF
>TRBV19|-|-|TRBJ2-2
TGTGCCAGTAGGGTGTTGGCCGGGGAGCTGTTTTTT
CASRVLAGELFF
>TRBV4-2|-|TRBD2|TRBJ2-2
TGTGCCAGCAGCCAAGAGGCTAGCGGGGCTAACACCGGGGAGCTGTTTTTT
CASSQEASGANTGELFF
>TRBV7-2|-|-|TRBJ2-5
TGTGCCAGCAGCTTAGGTCGGTTAAGAGGAGAGACCCAGTACTTC
CASSLGRLRGETQYF
>TRBV5-4|-|-|TRBJ1-2
TGTGCCAGCAGCTTTCGGGCAGGGCACCCTCGTGGCTACACCTTC
CASSFRAGHPRGYTF
>TRBV7-3|-|-|TRBJ2-7
TGTGCCAGCAGCTTACTACCAGCCTACGAGCAGTACTTC
CASSLLPAYEQYF
>TRBV30|-|-|TRBJ1-5
TGTGCCTGGAGTGTACAGTGGGACCAGCCCCAGCATTTT
CAWSVQWDQPQHF
>TRBV27|-|-|TRBJ2-7
TGTGCCAGCAGACATGACGGGAGCTCCTACGAGCAGTACTTC
CASRHDGSSYEQYF
>TRBV27|-|TRBD1|TRBJ2-3
TGTGCCAGCAGTTTAGGGGACAGCGCCACAGATACGCAGTATTTT
CASSLGDSATDTQYF
>TRBV5-1|-|-|TRBJ2-3
TGCGCCAGCAGCTCCTACACGTACACAGATACGCAGTATTTT
CASSSYTYTDTQYF
>TRBV6-6|once|-|TRBJ2-7
TGTGCCAGCAGTTACTCCTTAGGGAACGAGCAGTACTTC
CASSYSLGNEQYF
>TRBV5-1|-|-|TRBJ2-5
TGCGCCAGCAGCGGGGGGGCCTCGATTGTAGGGCAAGAGACCCAGTACTTC
CASSGGASIVGQETQYF